This section outlines one TCR delta chain sequence together with its context. This DNA's translation differs at residue 8 from TCRdb's protein, which comes from a much larger clone; a read error is likely, and the protein shown is translated from the DNA. These data belong to a study of γδ T cells in repeated Plasmodium falciparum infection. Study details: Malaria-naive adults were infected with P. falciparum NF54 four times over about 600 days.

TCRdb fed the multiplex PCR reads into CATT to redo clone calling. Among approximately 53,000 delta-chain clones listed, 1.7% were seen once. This TCR was sampled from a pool of human donors (malaria-infected and uninfected, not separated). Sequences were obtained from gamma-delta T cells from blood.

This CDR3 reads CALGEPSCLGVHHTDKLIF. CDR3 sequence (DNA): TGTGCTCTTGGGGAGCCTAGTTGTCTGGGGGTCCACCACACCGATAAACTCATCTTT. V usage is TRDV1 and J usage is TRDJ1; TRDD3 agrees at 7 bases. TCRdb offers no J gene call, so here the DNA was matched to germline to obtain one. This CDR3 region has 19 residues. Germline assignment: CDR1 TSWWSYY and CDR2 QGS. The V and J ends lost 3 bases and 0 bases, in that order; junction bases with no gene match: 16.